Presented here are 28 T cell receptor beta chains from one specimen sequenced in a study of OX40 agonist ivuxolimab in advanced cancers. Using immunoSEQ multiplex PCR, the repertoire was profiled, and TCRdb retains in-frame clones only, with some absent. The sample consists of some 85,000 clones, 70% to 90% of them appearing once. The sample consisted of CD4+ or CD8+ T cells sorted from blood, taken in a trial of the OX40 agonist ivuxolimab. These receptors came from an adult with an advanced solid tumor such as melanoma, head and neck, liver or kidney cancer.

This chain links TRBV7-3 with TRBJ1-2; weak D call: TRBD1 (5 bases). From germline, CDR1 is SGHTA and CDR2 FQGTGA. This CDR3 region has 15 residues. With 5 bases removed from V and 1 base from J, the gap between germline ends came to 14 bases. The CDR3 DNA reads TGTGCCAGCAGCACAGGACTGGTTTATAACTATGGCTACACCTTC. This encodes CASSTGLVYNYGYTF.

The chain couples TRBV9 to TRBJ1-1; no reliable D call. The CDR3 contains 15 residues. Germline-derived CDR1 and CDR2 are SGDLS and YYNGEE. V lost 10 bases and J lost 1, with 20 bases in between. Written as DNA, the CDR3 is TGTGCCTCCAGGAAGGGAGGTCGGGAGAACACTGAAGCTTTCTTT. Encoded protein: CASRKGGRENTEAFF.

The chain links TRBV30 to TRBJ1-4; TRBD1 agrees at 7 bases. Germline CDR1 and CDR2: GTSNPN and SVGIG (reference sequence). J was trimmed by 5 bases and V by 1 base; bases with no gene match: 7. This CDR3 is 15 amino acids long. CDR3 sequence (DNA): TGTGCCTGGAGTGCTCAGAGGGGACAGAATGAAAAACTGTTTTTT. Amino acids: CAWSAQRGQNEKLFF.

The gene calls are TRBV18 and TRBJ2-2; TRBD2 might be the D (5 bases). Per germline, CDR1 KGHSH and CDR2 LQKENI. CDR3 size: 16 residues. V was pared by 2 bases and J by 4 bases, with 14 bases between. CDR3 coding DNA: TGTGCCAGCTCACCAAGCGGCAGATCTTCCACCGGGGAGCTGTTTTTT. Its translation is CASSPSGRSSTGELFF.

This chain links TRBV5-1 with TRBJ1-4; D possibly corresponds to TRBD1 (6 bases). Between the trimmed V and J ends, which lost 6 bases and 3 bases, there was a span of 12 bases. The CDR3 is 14 amino acids. Germline CDR1 reads SGHRS; CDR2 reads YFSETQ. The CDR3 DNA sequence: TGCGCCAGCAATGACGGGGGCCCTAATGAAAAACTGTTTTTT. Protein: CASNDGGPNEKLFF.

Only one count was recorded for this clone. This chain joins TRBV19 and TRBJ2-7; D is perhaps TRBD1 (8 bases). The CDR3 loop spans 16 amino acids. CDR1 LNHDA and CDR2 SQIVND come from the germline V gene (reference sequence). Trimming removed 6 bases from V and 1 base from J, with 19 bases in between. In DNA, the CDR3 is TGTGCCAGTAGCGGGGAGGGACAGGCTGGATCCTACGAGCAGTACTTC. The encoded protein is CASSGEGQAGSYEQYF.

The J gene is TRBJ1-2, the V gene TRBV4-3; 9 bases match TRBD1. V lost 2 bases to trimming and J lost 4 bases; unmatched junction nucleotides: 5. The CDR3 spans 15 residues. CDR1 is LGHNA, CDR2 YSLEER, per germline. The CDR3 nucleotides read TGCGCCAGCAGCCAATCGGGACAGGGAGCCTATGGCTACACCTTC. It codes for CASSQSGQGAYGYTF.

The chain has TRBV5-1 and TRBJ2-3, with a weak D call TRBD1 (5 bases). Germline V gives CDR1 SGHRS, CDR2 YFSETQ. This CDR3 is 15 amino acids long. V lost 0 bases, J lost 1 base, and 9 bases lay in between. The DNA for the CDR3 is TGCGCCAGCAGCTTGGTAGGGGCGGGCACAGATACGCAGTATTTT. This encodes CASSLVGAGTDTQYF.

The V and J genes are TRBV9 and TRBJ1-5; TRBD1 matches 8 bases. This CDR3 contains 14 residues. Germline V gene data show CDR1 as SGDLS and CDR2 as YYNGEE. V was clipped by 2 bases and J by 3 bases; unmatched bases: 1. The DNA for the CDR3 is TGTGCCAGCAGCGTGGGACAGGACAATCAGCCCCAGCATTTT. It is translated as CASSVGQDNQPQHF.

V and J are TRBV6-1 and TRBJ2-5, with D perhaps matching TRBD2 (6 bases). Germline V CDR1 and CDR2: MNHNS, SASEGT. The CDR3 totals 14 residues. Trimming shortened V by 6 bases and J by 7 bases, and 18 bases separated the two germline ends. The CDR3 protein is CASRPSGDLGTQYF. In DNA form, the CDR3 reads TGTGCCAGCAGGCCTTCGGGAGATTTGGGGACCCAGTACTTC.

V and J are TRBV2 and TRBJ1-5; D unclear. CDR3 size: 12 residues. Trimming pared 8 bases from V and 4 bases from J, leaving 9 bases between. Looked up from germline, CDR1 is SNHLY and CDR2 is FYNNEI. The CDR3 spells CASGELNQPQHF. The DNA of the CDR3 is TGTGCCAGCGGGGAGTTAAATCAGCCCCAGCATTTT.

V and J are TRBV2 and TRBJ1-5; the match to TRBD1 covers 12 bases. V shed 3 bases and J 6 bases; nucleotides not matched to a gene: 9. CDR3 length: 17 residues. Germline lookup yields CDR1 SNHLY and CDR2 FYNNEI. This CDR3 reads CASSEGQGASYGQPQHF. Here the CDR3 DNA reads TGTGCCAGCAGTGAGGGACAGGGGGCCTCATATGGTCAGCCCCAGCATTTT.

This clone was detected only a few times. The chain joins TRBV11-2 to TRBJ1-1; 8 bases fit TRBD1. This CDR3 contains 15 residues. J was trimmed by 1 base and V by 5 bases; bases with no gene match: 6. Looked up from germline, CDR1 is SGHAT and CDR2 is FQNNGV. CDR3 loop: CASSLRTGKNTEAFF. In DNA, the CDR3 is TGTGCCAGCAGCCTTCGGACAGGGAAGAACACTGAAGCTTTCTTT.

The rearrangement links TRBV7-2 to TRBJ1-5, with TRBD1 as a possible D gene (6 bases). Trimming stripped 1 base from V and 0 bases from J, with 13 bases between. Germline CDR1 and CDR2: SGHTA and FQGNSA. The CDR3 length is 17 residues. The CDR3 nucleotides are TGTGCCAGCAGCTTAGTGGGCGGGGGCGGTAGCAATCAGCCCCAGCATTTT. Translated: CASSLVGGGGSNQPQHF.

This clone was picked up one time. The chain couples TRBV4-1 to TRBJ1-3, with D tentatively TRBD1 (5 bases). Germline assignment: CDR1 MGHRA and CDR2 YSYEKL. Trimming pared 1 base from V and 6 bases from J, leaving 10 bases between. CDR3 length equals 14 residues. The chain's CDR3 is CASSQVLGANTIYF. CDR3 bases: TGCGCCAGCAGCCAAGTCCTAGGGGCAAACACCATATATTTT.

The J gene is TRBJ1-5, the V gene TRBV27; the D is unclear. The CDR3 covers 14 residues. Germline V gene sequence: CDR1 MNHEY, CDR2 SMNVEV (reference sequence). Trimming took off 3 bases at V and 3 bases at J, with 9 bases between the two ends. This chain's CDR3 is CASSLRPTNQPQHF. Here the CDR3 DNA reads TGTGCCAGCAGTTTGAGGCCCACCAATCAGCCCCAGCATTTT.

This chain connects TRBV5-1 to TRBJ1-1; D is perhaps TRBD1 (5 bases). CDR1 is SGHRS and CDR2 is YFSETQ in the germline V gene. The CDR3 is 15 residues long. V was clipped by 0 bases and J by 0 bases, with 9 bases between them. The CDR3 is CASSLAAGMNTEAFF. The CDR3 DNA is TGCGCCAGCAGCTTGGCCGCAGGGATGAACACTGAAGCTTTCTTT. Variable domain in full (rest from reference TRBV5-1 and TRBJ1-1): KAGVTQTPRYLIKTRGQQVTLSCSPISGHRSVSWYQQTPGQGLQFLFEYFSETQRNKGNFPGRFSGRQFSNSRSEMNVSTLELGDSALYLCASSLAAGMNTEAFFGQGTRLTVV.

The chain joins TRBV18 to TRBJ2-7; no clear D. Trimming took 3 bases from V and 4 from J, leaving 10 bases between them. This CDR3 is built from 13 residues. Germline CDR1 is KGHSH and CDR2 is LQKENI. CDR3 nucleotides: TGTGCCAGCTCACCGTTGGCGTTTTACGAGCAGTACTTC. This codes for CASSPLAFYEQYF.

The CDR3 DNA is TGCAGCGTTGAAGATTGGGGGCGCCAAGAGACCCAGTACTTC. Translated, it gives CSVEDWGRQETQYF. This chain joins TRBV29-1 and TRBJ2-5; D is possibly TRBD1 (6 bases). V was trimmed by 0 bases and J by 1 base, leaving 9 bases between them. The CDR3 consists of 14 residues. Germline CDR1 is SQVTM and CDR2 is ANQGSEA.

The CDR3 nucleotides read TGTGCCAGCTCACCACGCACAGATACGCAGTATTTT. Protein product: CASSPRTDTQYF. The chain employs TRBV18 and TRBJ2-3, with unresolved D. Trimming removed 1 base from V and 1 base from J, with 0 bases in between. Germline V gene sequence: CDR1 KGHSH, CDR2 LQKENI. This CDR3 is 12 amino acids long. The whole variable domain, remainder taken from reference TRBV18 and TRBJ2-3, is NAGVMQNPRHLVRRRGQEARLRCSPMKGHSHVYWYRQLPEEGLKFMVYLQKENIIDESGMPKERFSAEFPKEGPSILRIQQVVRGDSAAYFCASSPRTDTQYFGPGTRLTVL.

This chain links TRBV27 with TRBJ2-2; maybe TRBD1 (7 bases). The CDR3 runs to 14 residues. CDR1 is MNHEY and CDR2 is SMNVEV in the germline V gene (reference sequence). V was pared by 5 bases and J by 6 bases, with 13 bases between. Here the CDR3 DNA reads TGTGCCAGCAGTCCTACCAGGGGGGCCGGGGAGCTGTTTTTT. Amino acids: CASSPTRGAGELFF.

This chain uses TRBV29-1 with TRBJ2-2; D is possibly TRBD1 or TRBD2 (5 bases each). CDR1 and CDR2 (germline): SQVTM, ANQGSEA. V lost 7 bases and J 6 bases, leaving 18 bases between the germline ends. The length of the CDR3 is 14 residues. The chain's CDR3 is CSEATDLGAGELFF. The DNA for the CDR3 is TGCAGCGAAGCTACCGATTTGGGGGCCGGGGAGCTGTTTTTT.

The J gene is TRBJ2-7, the V gene TRBV6-5; unclear D gene. The V end lost 5 bases, the J end lost 2 bases, and 16 bases lay between the germline ends. Germline values: CDR1 MNHEY, CDR2 SVGAGI. The CDR3 contains 15 residues. Here the CDR3 DNA reads TGTGCCAGCAGTACCGTATCGACCAATACCTACGAGCAGTACTTC. Amino acid sequence: CASSTVSTNTYEQYF.

This sequence joins TRBV29-1 and TRBJ2-1, with 9 nucleotides matching TRBD1. From germline, CDR1 is SQVTM and CDR2 ANQGSEA. J lost 7 bases, V lost 5 bases, and 15 bases had no gene match. This CDR3 contains 16 residues. CDR3 region: CSVSKPGGTGRNEQFF. The CDR3 DNA is TGCAGCGTTTCCAAGCCCGGGGGGACAGGGAGGAATGAGCAGTTCTTC.

The gene calls are TRBV13 and TRBJ2-7, with TRBD1 as a possible D gene (5 bases). This CDR3 has 14 residues. Germline V lookup: CDR1 PRHDT, CDR2 FYEKMQ (reference sequence). V lost 3 bases and J lost 0, with 9 bases in between. In nucleotides, the CDR3 is TGTGCCAGCAGCTTCACCAGGGACTCCTACGAGCAGTACTTC. It encodes CASSFTRDSYEQYF.

The V and J genes are TRBV7-2 and TRBJ2-7; 7 bases map to TRBD1. This CDR3 has 13 residues. The V and J ends lost 5 bases and 5 bases, in that order; junction bases with no gene match: 6. CDR1 is SGHTA and CDR2 is FQGNSA in the germline V gene. The DNA for the CDR3 is TGTGCCAGCAGCCCCGACAGGGTCAACGAGCAGTACTTC. It yields the protein CASSPDRVNEQYF.

The V call is TRBV18, the J call TRBJ1-1; the D gene is possibly TRBD1 (6 bases). The CDR3 is 15 residues long. V lost 3 bases, J lost 12 bases, and 23 bases lay in between. Germline lookup yields CDR1 KGHSH and CDR2 LQKENI. The CDR3 coding sequence is TGTGCCAGCTCACCTACGCCAGGGGCACAACTCATTACTTTCTTT. Amino acid sequence: CASSPTPGAQLITFF.

This rearrangement joins TRBV30 to TRBJ2-5; D remains unclear. Germline loops: CDR1 GTSNPN, CDR2 SVGIG (reference sequence). The CDR3 loop spans 14 amino acids. Trimming took 5 bases from V and 2 from J, leaving 15 bases between them. This CDR3 reads CAWFGRRSQETQYF. CDR3 DNA sequence: TGTGCCTGGTTTGGTAGAAGGAGTCAAGAGACCCAGTACTTC.